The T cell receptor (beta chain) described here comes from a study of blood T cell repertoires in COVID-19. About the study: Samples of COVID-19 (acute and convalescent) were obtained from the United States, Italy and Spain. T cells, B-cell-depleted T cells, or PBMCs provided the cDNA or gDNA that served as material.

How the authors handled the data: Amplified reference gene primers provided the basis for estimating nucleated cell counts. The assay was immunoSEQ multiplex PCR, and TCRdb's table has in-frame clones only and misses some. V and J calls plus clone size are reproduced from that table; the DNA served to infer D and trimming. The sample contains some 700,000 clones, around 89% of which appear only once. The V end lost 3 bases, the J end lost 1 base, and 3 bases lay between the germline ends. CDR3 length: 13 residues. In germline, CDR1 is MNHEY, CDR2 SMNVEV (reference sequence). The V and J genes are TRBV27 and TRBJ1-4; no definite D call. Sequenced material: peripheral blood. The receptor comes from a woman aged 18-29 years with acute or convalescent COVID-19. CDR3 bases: TGTGCCAGCAGTTTCATAACTAATGAAAAACTGTTTTTT. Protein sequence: CASSFITNEKLFF.